Below are 20 T cell receptor beta chains sequenced from a single sample in a study of T cells after yellow fever vaccination (dated by TCRdb to about 2019). Read against the paper, the sample's treatment or condition label means: live attenuated yellow fever vaccine strain. To prepare the library, 5' RACE was applied. Sequencing relied on an Illumina HiSeq 2500. TCRdb cleaned the public reads at Q25 with fastp, built clones with MiXCR and kept in-frame beta chains. Every distinct CDR3 protein forms one entry, paired with its most common genes and DNA. A total of some 110,000 distinct CDR3 sequences appear in this sample, roughly 8.9% of them only once. The ten largest account for approximately 24% of the sample. The specimen comprised CD8+ T cells sorted from PBMCs, sampled 45 days after the yellow fever booster vaccination. Receptors were obtained from a man under 40 who received the YFV17D yellow fever vaccine.

This clonotype was seen ten or more times. V gene TRBV5-6 combines with J gene TRBJ2-1; D gene unclear. The CDR3 has 12 amino acids. V was trimmed by 2 bases and J by 8 bases, leaving 8 bases between them. CDR1 SGHDT and CDR2 YYEEEE come from the germline V gene. CDR3 region: CASSLEFYEQFF. The CDR3 DNA reads TGTGCCAGCAGCTTAGAGTTCTATGAGCAGTTCTTC. Full variable domain (rest looked up from reference TRBV5-6 and TRBJ2-1): DAGVTQSPTHLIKTRGQQVTLRCSPKSGHDTVSWYQQALGQGPQFIFQYYEEEERQRGNFPDRFSGHQFPNYSSELNVNALLLGDSALYLCASSLEFYEQFFGPGTRLTVL.

On this clonotype: This sequence may be a read error, since a much larger clone differs from it by one base. The chain has TRBV28 and TRBJ2-7, with 11 bases identical to TRBD2. The CDR3 is made up of 15 amino acids. Germline CDR1 is MDHEN and CDR2 is SYDVKM. With V trimmed by 3 bases and J by 7 bases, 8 bases remained unmatched. CDR3 bases: TGTGCCAGCAGTTTCGAACTAGCGGGAGTGAAGGAGCAGTACTTC. Its translation is CASSFELAGVKEQYF.

The rearrangement uses TRBV7-9 and TRBJ2-7, with D perhaps TRBD1 or TRBD2 (5 bases each). Trimming removed 5 bases at V and 5 bases at J, with 19 bases between. The germline gives CDR1 SEHNR, CDR2 FQNEAQ (reference sequence). The CDR3 length is 15 residues. The CDR3 loop is CASSPEGPSGHEQYF. The CDR3 region has the DNA TGTGCCAGCAGCCCAGAGGGTCCATCGGGGCACGAGCAGTACTTC.

Concerning this clonotype: Given a much more abundant clone one base away, this may be a read error. The chain couples TRBV27 to TRBJ2-1; D is undetermined. V was pared by 3 bases and J by 5 bases, with 11 bases between. The germline CDR1 and CDR2 sequences are MNHEY and SMNVEV (reference sequence). This CDR3 spans 14 amino acids. CDR3 in amino acids: CASSFLRNNNEQFF. The CDR3 DNA follows: TGTGCCAGCAGTTTTCTCCGAAACAACAATGAGCAGTTCTTC.

This clonotype was found many times. J is TRBJ2-7 and V is TRBV7-2; D is perhaps TRBD1 or TRBD2 (5 bases each). Trimming pared 1 base from V and 8 bases from J, leaving 9 bases between. Germline CDR1 reads SGHTA; CDR2 reads FQGNSA. The CDR3 consists of 12 residues. DNA of the CDR3: TGTGCCAGCAGCTTAGGAGGGGTACAGCAGTACTTC. This translates into CASSLGGVQQYF.

About this clonotype itself: A much larger clone is a single base away; this may be a read error. V is TRBV12-3 or TRBV12-4 and J is TRBJ2-3; maybe TRBD1 (6 bases). This CDR3 is 13 amino acids long. V shed 4 bases and J shed 6 bases, with 11 bases lying between them. In DNA, the CDR3 is TGTGCCAGCAGTTCGGACAGTGAGGATACGCAGTATTTT. Protein: CASSSDSEDTQYF.

At least ten counts were recorded for this clonotype. The CDR3 region is CASSSTGDKGNEQFF. DNA of the CDR3: TGTGCCAGCAGCTCAACCGGGGACAAGGGCAATGAGCAGTTCTTC. The V call is TRBV13, the J call TRBJ2-1; a possible D gene is TRBD1 (6 bases). The CDR3 runs 15 residues. V lost 4 bases and J 6 bases, leaving 16 bases between the germline ends. Germline V lookup: CDR1 PRHDT, CDR2 FYEKMQ (reference sequence).

Comment on this clonotype: This may stem from a read error, because a much larger clone lies one nucleotide away. The rearrangement uses TRBV5-6 and TRBJ2-7; 10 bases fit TRBD1. This CDR3 is built from 15 residues. J was trimmed by 2 bases and V by 3 bases; bases with no gene match: 5. From germline, CDR1 is SGHDT and CDR2 YYEEEE. CDR3 sequence reads: CASSSGGQGTYEQYF. DNA of the CDR3: TGTGCCAGCAGCTCCGGGGGACAGGGGACCTACGAGCAGTACTTC.

This clonotype has only a few counts. This chain connects TRBV7-2 to TRBJ1-1; D possibly corresponds to TRBD1 (6 bases). CDR3 length: 14 amino acids. Trimming took off 5 bases at V and 4 bases at J, with 14 bases between the two ends. Germline CDR1 reads SGHTA; CDR2 reads FQGNSA. CDR3 sequence reads: CASSETGLLTEAFF. CDR3 DNA: TGTGCCAGCAGCGAAACAGGGCTCCTCACTGAAGCTTTCTTT.

This clonotype was picked up many times. The chain couples TRBV4-3 to TRBJ1-5; D is ambiguous. The germline V and J ends were trimmed by 0 bases and 2 bases, with 11 bases remaining between them. The CDR3 length is 16 residues. Germline V CDR1 and CDR2: LGHNA, YSLEER. The CDR3 nucleotides read TGCGCCAGCAGCCAAGATGCCCCCTGGGGCAATCAGCCCCAGCATTTT. It encodes CASSQDAPWGNQPQHF.

In this sample, this clonotype turned up many times. This chain links TRBV29-1 with TRBJ2-7; TRBD1 is a possible D gene (6 bases). Germline V gene sequence: CDR1 SQVTM, CDR2 ANQGSEA. V gave up 0 bases and J gave up 3 bases, with 12 bases separating them. The CDR3 contains 14 residues. The CDR3 DNA reads as TGCAGCGTTGAAGAAGGCAGGGGTAGCTACGAGCAGTACTTC. This gives the protein CSVEEGRGSYEQYF.

This clonotype was detected ten times or more. The CDR3 DNA is TGCGCCAGCATCGACTCGGCAGGGGCGGTGCACGAGCAGTACTTC. The encoded protein is CASIDSAGAVHEQYF. V usage is TRBV5-1 and J usage is TRBJ2-7, with a possible D match to TRBD1 (6 bases). Germline V gives CDR1 SGHRS, CDR2 YFSETQ. CDR3 length equals 15 residues. The germline V and J ends were trimmed by 6 bases and 5 bases, with 21 bases remaining between them.

On this clonotype: A read error may account for a junction end that differs from germline. This chain connects TRBV7-6 to TRBJ2-1; TRBD1 matches at 10 bases. The CDR3 has 17 amino acids. Germline V CDR1 and CDR2: SGHVS, FNYEAQ. In nucleotides, the CDR3 is TGTGCCATCAGCAGATGGCCCGGGACAGGGGAGGACAATGAGCAGTTCTTC. Its translation: CAISRWPGTGEDNEQFF.

In its sample, this clonotype was seen many times. This chain connects TRBV15 to TRBJ1-5, with 11 bases lining up with TRBD1. CDR1 is LNHNV, CDR2 YYDKDF, per germline (reference sequence). Unmatched junction bases numbered 13, after V lost 9 bases and J lost 0 bases. The CDR3 has 18 residues. CDR3 region: CATSGDRGSLYSNQPQHF. DNA for the CDR3: TGTGCCACTTCGGGGGACAGGGGGAGCCTTTATAGCAATCAGCCCCAGCATTTT.

As regards this clonotype: This sequence may be a read error, since a much larger clone differs from it by one base. This chain links TRBV27 with TRBJ1-1; 7 bases line up with TRBD1. CDR1 and CDR2 (germline): MNHEY, SMNVEV (reference sequence). This CDR3 has 15 amino acids. CDR3 region: CSSSLSGTANTEAFF. The CDR3 nucleotides are TGTTCCAGCAGTCTCTCCGGGACAGCGAACACTGAAGCTTTCTTT.

This clonotype has more than one count but fewer than ten. The chain carries TRBV28 and TRBJ2-1; perhaps TRBD2 as D (6 bases). Germline CDR1 reads MDHEN; CDR2 reads SYDVKM. The CDR3 has 16 amino acids. Trimming cost V 6 bases and J 0 bases, with 15 bases left between them. CDR3 in amino acids: CASSQWEESSYNEQFF. CDR3 in DNA: TGTGCCAGCAGCCAGTGGGAGGAGAGCTCCTACAATGAGCAGTTCTTC.

The chain combines TRBV27 with TRBJ2-7; possibly TRBD2 for D (5 bases). V gave up 5 bases and J gave up 5 bases, with 16 bases separating them. Germline-derived CDR1 and CDR2 are MNHEY and SMNVEV (reference sequence). The CDR3 is 14 amino acids. The CDR3 DNA reads TGTGCCAGCAGTGACCTGGGTTTGGGAGACGAGCAGTACTTC. The encoded protein is CASSDLGLGDEQYF.

This clonotype was counted ten times or more. The J gene is TRBJ2-7, the V gene TRBV12-3 or TRBV12-4; perhaps TRBD1 as D (5 bases). The CDR3 is 11 amino acids. V lost 5 bases and J lost 6, with 8 bases in between. CDR3 residues: CASSMGPEQYF. For the CDR3, the DNA is TGTGCCAGCAGTATGGGGCCCGAGCAGTACTTC.

This clonotype was seen repeatedly, ten times or more. The rearrangement links TRBV27 to TRBJ2-7; 7 positions match TRBD1. Germline lookup yields CDR1 MNHEY and CDR2 SMNVEV (reference sequence). Unmatched junction bases numbered 14, after V lost 4 bases and J lost 5 bases. The CDR3 contains 16 residues. The CDR3 nucleotides are TGTGCCAGCAGTTCACTCCCCCGGGACAGTGATCACGAGCAGTACTTC. The encoded protein is CASSSLPRDSDHEQYF.

This clonotype has at least ten counts. The chain carries TRBV29-1 and TRBJ2-7; 11 bases map to TRBD1. Germline loops: CDR1 SQVTM, CDR2 ANQGSEA. The J segment lost 0 bases and the V segment lost 6 bases, leaving 16 bases of the junction unmatched. This CDR3 is built from 18 residues. The CDR3 loop is CSVRYPGQGVLSSYEQYF. The CDR3 bases are TGCAGCGTAAGGTATCCGGGACAGGGGGTTTTAAGCTCCTACGAGCAGTACTTC.